This T cell receptor (beta chain) derives from a study of neurological immune-mediated disorders. This CDR3 contains 15 residues. Trimming cost V 5 bases and J 2 bases, with 14 bases left between them. CDR1 SEHNR and CDR2 FQNEAQ come from the germline V gene (reference sequence). One entry per CDR3 protein, called by TCRdb with MiXCR from the 5' RACE reads. The data contain roughly 66,000 distinct CDR3 sequences, approximately 5% of them singletons. In its sample, this clonotype was seen many times. This sequence joins TRBV7-9 and TRBJ2-3, with D perhaps TRBD2 (6 bases). Sequences were obtained from PBMCs. The TCR was taken from a woman between 70 and 85 years old with multiple sclerosis. CDR3 loop: CASSQNSGYTDTQYF. The CDR3 nucleotides read TGTGCCAGCAGCCAAAATAGCGGATACACAGATACGCAGTATTTT.